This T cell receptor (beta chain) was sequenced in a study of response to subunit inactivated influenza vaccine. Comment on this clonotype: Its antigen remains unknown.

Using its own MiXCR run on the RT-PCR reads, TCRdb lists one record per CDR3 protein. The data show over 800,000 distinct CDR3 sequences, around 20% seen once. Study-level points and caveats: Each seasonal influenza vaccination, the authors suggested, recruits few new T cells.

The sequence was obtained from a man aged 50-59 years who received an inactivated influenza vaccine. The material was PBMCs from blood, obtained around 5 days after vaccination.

The CDR3 DNA reads as TGTGCCAGCAGTGAAGTGGTCGTAGGAGAGACCCAGTACTTC. It specifies CASSEVVVGETQYF. The gene calls are TRBV6-1 and TRBJ2-5, with D hard to call. Per germline, CDR1 MNHNS and CDR2 SASEGT. CDR3 length equals 14 residues. V dropped 1 base and J dropped 4 bases, with 10 bases sitting between them.